These 25 T cell receptor beta chains originate from one sample sequenced in a study of blood T cell repertoires in COVID-19 (TCRdb year 2020). Libraries were made using the immunoSEQ multiplex PCR assay. The table comes from immuneACCESS by way of TCRdb, which keeps in-frame sequences with V and J called. Part of the clones is missing from these tables; in studies checked, under half for an unresolved V gene and the rest for unknown reasons. For this sample there are some 270,000 clones; 89% appear just once. 3.5% to 5.5% of the sample is held by the ten biggest clonotypes. Sequenced input: peripheral blood. Receptors originate from a woman between 40 and 55 years old who had recovered from COVID-19.

CDR3: CASSWTGDEGGYTF. CDR3 in DNA: TGTGCCAGCAGTTGGACAGGGGATGAGGGCGGCTACACCTTC. The rearrangement uses TRBV2 and TRBJ1-2, with 9 positions matching TRBD1. The CDR3 sequence is 14 residues long. V shed 5 bases, J shed 8 bases, and the junction held 9 bases outside the gene matches. CDR1 is SNHLY and CDR2 is FYNNEI in the germline V gene.

The count of this clone is one. The chain's CDR3 is CASSRDLQETQYF. In DNA, the CDR3 is TGTGCCAGCTCACGGGACTTGCAAGAGACCCAGTACTTC. The chain combines TRBV18 with TRBJ2-5, with a tentative D call TRBD2 (6 bases). Germline V gives CDR1 KGHSH, CDR2 LQKENI. The V gene lost 4 bases and the J gene lost 2 bases, with 8 bases spanning the gap. This CDR3 is built from 13 residues.

The genes are TRBV2 and TRBJ1-2, with D possibly TRBD1 on 6 matching bases. This CDR3 is built from 12 residues. The V end was cut by 3 bases, the J end by 5 bases, with 7 bases between. Germline lookup yields CDR1 SNHLY and CDR2 FYNNEI. CDR3: CASSDGTYGYTF. CDR3 bases: TGTGCCAGCAGTGACGGGACATATGGCTACACCTTC.

V usage is TRBV6-2 or TRBV6-3 and J usage is TRBJ2-7; TRBD2 agrees at 9 bases. Germline CDR1 is MNHEY and CDR2 is SVGEGT. CDR3 length: 16 amino acids. Germline trimming cut 0 bases from V and 5 bases from J; bases unmatched to any gene: 8. The CDR3 DNA reads as TGTGCCAGCAGTTACTCAGGGCGGGAGGGCCTTCACGAGCAGTACGTC. Protein: CASSYSGREGLHEQYV.

The gene calls are TRBV24-1 and TRBJ1-5; the match to TRBD1 covers 8 bases. Unmatched junction bases numbered 2, after V lost 4 bases and J lost 7 bases. CDR3 size: 13 residues. The V gene's germline CDR1 is KGHDR and CDR2 SFDVKD. The CDR3, as DNA: TGTGCCACCAGTGAGACAGGGGTACAGCCCCAGCATTTT. Translated: CATSETGVQPQHF.

This chain connects TRBV6-6 to TRBJ2-5, with D maybe TRBD2 (5 bases). V was trimmed by 7 bases and J by 5 bases, leaving 23 bases between them. This CDR3 is 16 amino acids long. Germline V CDR1 and CDR2: MNHNY, SVGAGI (reference sequence). CDR3 sequence reads: CASKSVGQEDSETQYF. CDR3 DNA: TGTGCCAGCAAGTCGGTAGGGCAGGAGGATTCGGAGACCCAGTACTTC.

The V and J genes are TRBV19 and TRBJ1-2, with D possibly being TRBD1 (5 bases). The CDR3 spans 15 residues. Looked up from germline, CDR1 is LNHDA and CDR2 is SQIVND (reference sequence). Trimming cost V 6 bases and J 0 bases, with 14 bases left between them. The CDR3 sequence: CASRNRGLANYGYTF. Written as DNA, the CDR3 is TGTGCCAGTAGAAACCGGGGACTAGCTAACTATGGCTACACCTTC.

This chain uses TRBV2 with TRBJ2-4, with 16 nucleotides matching TRBD2. Germline V gene lookup returns CDR1 SNHLY and CDR2 FYNNEI. This CDR3 comprises 17 residues. Trimming at V came to 6 bases and at J to 4 bases, leaving 6 bases not matched to a gene. CDR3 residues: CASRGTSGGAAKNIQYF. The CDR3, as DNA: TGTGCCAGCAGAGGGACTAGCGGGGGGGCCGCTAAAAACATTCAGTACTTC. Supplemented by reference TRBV2 and TRBJ2-4, the full variable domain reads EPEVTQTPSHQVTQMGQEVILRCVPISNHLYFYWYRQILGQKVEFLVSFYNNEISEKSEIFDDQFSVERPDGSNFTLKIRSTKLEDSAMYFCASRGTSGGAAKNIQYFGAGTRLSVL.

The gene calls are TRBV5-1 and TRBJ2-6; D is ambiguous. CDR1 is SGHRS, CDR2 YFSETQ, per germline. The CDR3 consists of 17 residues. The V and J ends lost 4 bases and 2 bases respectively, with 16 bases between them. CDR3 protein: CASSVENFRAGANVLTF. The CDR3 DNA sequence: TGCGCCAGCAGCGTTGAAAATTTCCGGGCTGGGGCCAACGTCCTGACTTTC.

The table lists this clone with a count of one. The chain uses TRBV10-3 and TRBJ1-5, with D perhaps TRBD1 (5 bases). The length of the CDR3 is 15 residues. V was pared by 3 bases and J by 1 base, with 10 bases between. Germline CDR1 reads ENHRY; CDR2 reads SYGVKD. CDR3 DNA: TGTGCCATCAGTGATTTGGGGCCAAGCAATCAGCCCCAGCATTTT. Its translation is CAISDLGPSNQPQHF.

V and J are TRBV21-1 and TRBJ2-2; the table's D call TRBD2 went unverified against the DNA. TRBV21-1 is termed a pseudogene. The CDR3 totals 16 residues. The CDR3 sequence is CASSPQAGVDTGELFF. CDR3 sequence (DNA): TGTGCCAGCAGCCCCCAAGCCGGGGTTGACACCGGGGAGCTGTTTTTT.

The rearrangement joins TRBV6-2 or TRBV6-3 to TRBJ2-5, with 13 bases matching TRBD2. V lost 4 bases to trimming and J lost 4 bases; unmatched junction nucleotides: 3. Germline V gene sequence: CDR1 MNHEY, CDR2 SVGEGT. The length of the CDR3 is 15 residues. The CDR3 bases are TGTGCCAGCAGTTCTGGGACTAGCGGGGCAGAGACCCAGTACTTC. Translation: CASSSGTSGAETQYF.

The chain carries TRBV2 and TRBJ1-4; TRBD1 agrees at 9 bases. Germline-derived CDR1 and CDR2 are SNHLY and FYNNEI. J gave up 7 bases and V 5 bases, and 11 bases lay outside the gene matches. CDR3 length: 16 residues. CDR3 bases: TGTGCCAGCAGTCCCACAGGACAGGGGAGGGTTGAAAAACTGTTTTTT. Amino acids: CASSPTGQGRVEKLFF.

This chain joins TRBV11-3 and TRBJ1-6; D is unclear. Trimming took 0 bases from V and 9 from J, leaving 9 bases between them. Germline-derived CDR1 and CDR2 are SGHNT and YENEEA. The CDR3 has 14 residues. The CDR3 region has the DNA TGTGCCAGCAGCTTAGAGGAGAGAGGTTCACCCCTCCACTTT. This codes for CASSLEERGSPLHF.

The chain carries TRBV6-5 and TRBJ1-6, with unresolved D. The germline gives CDR1 MNHEY, CDR2 SVGAGI. The CDR3 spans 13 residues. The V end lost 11 bases, the J end lost 4 bases, and 12 bases lay between the germline ends. The chain's CDR3 is CAGRETYNSPLHF. In DNA form, the CDR3 reads TGTGCCGGGCGTGAAACTTATAATTCACCCCTCCACTTT.

This clone has a single count. The V call is TRBV24-1, the J call TRBJ2-2; tentatively, D is TRBD1 (5 bases). V lost 0 bases and J lost 6, with 10 bases in between. Germline CDR1 is KGHDR and CDR2 is SFDVKD. This CDR3 comprises 15 residues. The CDR3 DNA reads TGTGCCACCAGTGATTTGCGCAGGGATGCCGGGGAGCTGTTTTTT. Translation: CATSDLRRDAGELFF.

The gene calls are TRBV5-4 and TRBJ2-5; D perhaps matches TRBD2 (5 bases). This CDR3 has 15 amino acids. The germline CDR1 and CDR2 sequences are SGHNT and YYREEE (reference sequence). Between the trimmed V and J ends, which lost 4 bases and 5 bases, there was a span of 18 bases. The CDR3 protein is CASSGSGGSWETQYF. Written as DNA, the CDR3 is TGTGCCAGCAGCGGGAGCGGAGGTTCCTGGGAGACCCAGTACTTC.

V is TRBV19 and J is TRBJ1-5; D is unclear. Per germline, CDR1 LNHDA and CDR2 SQIVND (reference sequence). The V end was cut by 8 bases, the J end by 0 bases, with 11 bases between. This CDR3 contains 14 residues. The CDR3 DNA reads as TGTGCCAGTCTCGACTCAAGTAGCAATCAGCCCCAGCATTTT. This sequence encodes CASLDSSSNQPQHF.

This clone appeared a single time. V and J are TRBV27 and TRBJ1-5; D is perhaps TRBD1 (6 bases). V dropped 1 base and J dropped 7 bases, with 17 bases sitting between them. The CDR3 is 16 amino acids. The germline CDR1 and CDR2 sequences are MNHEY and SMNVEV (reference sequence). The CDR3 bases are TGTGCCAGCAGTTTATTACCAGGGGAGTCAGGGCAGCCCCAGCATTTT. Protein sequence: CASSLLPGESGQPQHF.

The chain joins TRBV4-3 to TRBJ2-2; TRBD2 matches 11 bases. Per the germline V gene, CDR1 is LGHNA and CDR2 is YSLEER. The CDR3 covers 18 residues. The V and J ends lost 4 bases and 5 bases, in that order; junction bases with no gene match: 12. CDR3 coding DNA: TGCGCCAGCAGCCTCCAAGTAGTGGCTAGCGGGAGGACCGGGGAGCTGTTTTTT. Protein sequence: CASSLQVVASGRTGELFF.

The chain carries TRBV3-1 (or the pseudogene TRBV3-2) and TRBJ2-1, with 7 bases fitting TRBD2. This CDR3 has 16 residues. J lost 4 bases, V lost 2 bases, and 8 bases had no gene match. CDR1 is LGHDT, CDR2 YNNKEL, per germline (reference sequence). The CDR3 sequence is CASSQSGAGVYNEQFF. DNA for the CDR3: TGTGCCAGCAGCCAATCTGGGGCGGGAGTGTACAATGAGCAGTTCTTC.

The table lists this clone with a count of one. The gene calls are TRBV6-6 and TRBJ1-1; D is ambiguous. The CDR3 covers 14 residues. The V end was cut by 6 bases, the J end by 1 base, with 12 bases between. Germline V lookup: CDR1 MNHNY, CDR2 SVGAGI (reference sequence). The chain's CDR3 is CASSLTGSNTEAFF. In nucleotides, the CDR3 is TGTGCCAGCAGCCTCACGGGGTCGAACACTGAAGCTTTCTTT.

The V gene is TRBV2, the J gene TRBJ2-3; 9 bases map to TRBD2. Germline-derived CDR1 and CDR2 are SNHLY and FYNNEI. Trimming took 5 bases from V and 1 from J; bases not matched to a gene: 7. The CDR3 spans 16 residues. The CDR3 DNA sequence: TGTGCCAGCAGTCGACTAGCGGCCCTGGGCACAGATACGCAGTATTTT. This encodes CASSRLAALGTDTQYF. Complete variable domain (other parts from reference TRBV2 and TRBJ2-3): EPEVTQTPSHQVTQMGQEVILRCVPISNHLYFYWYRQILGQKVEFLVSFYNNEISEKSEIFDDQFSVERPDGSNFTLKIRSTKLEDSAMYFCASSRLAALGTDTQYFGPGTRLTVL.

The chain joins TRBV2 to TRBJ1-1; TRBD1 is a possible D gene (5 bases). Germline CDR1 reads SNHLY; CDR2 reads FYNNEI. This CDR3 contains 13 residues. The CDR3 nucleotides are TGTGCTAGCTCCCGGGGGGTAGGCACTGAAGCTTTCTTT. Its translation is CASSRGVGTEAFF.

Regarding this clone: Other DNA sequences in the sample encode the same CDR3. This rearrangement joins TRBV12-3 or TRBV12-4 to TRBJ2-5; D remains ambiguous. V lost 2 bases to trimming and J lost 5 bases, with 6 bases between them. The CDR3 sequence is 12 residues long. The CDR3 DNA sequence: TGTGCCAGCAGTTTATTGGAGGAGACCCAGTACTTC. Translated: CASSLLEETQYF.